The 32 T cell receptor beta chains below all came from one sample that was sequenced in a study of blood T cell repertoires in COVID-19. Produced via immunoSEQ multiplex PCR; TCRdb's table is partial and in-frame only. The table shows over 90,000 clones, with about nine tenths occurring only once. The sequenced material came from peripheral blood. The source is a woman between 70 and 85 years old with acute or convalescent COVID-19.

The rearrangement uses TRBV5-1 and TRBJ2-6; D uncertain. The CDR3 loop spans 14 amino acids. The germline gives CDR1 SGHRS, CDR2 YFSETQ. Trimming cost V 4 bases and J 0 bases, with 5 bases left between them. The CDR3 DNA is TGCGCCAGCAGCCCTTACTCTGGGGCCAACGTCCTGACTTTC. It translates to CASSPYSGANVLTF.

The chain is built from TRBV7-2 and TRBJ1-5, with D perhaps TRBD1 (5 bases). This CDR3 is built from 15 residues. Deletions cut 4 bases from V and 4 bases from J, with 14 bases between. From germline, CDR1 is SGHTA and CDR2 FQGNSA. The CDR3 loop is CASSSQVAGNQPQHF. CDR3 coding DNA: TGTGCCAGCAGCTCTCAGGTGGCAGGGAATCAGCCCCAGCATTTT.

This chain connects TRBV6-5 to TRBJ1-1, with TRBD1 matching 7 bases. Trimming cost V 10 bases and J 1 base; bases outside gene matches: 6. Germline CDR1 MNHEY, CDR2 SVGAGI. The CDR3 is 13 residues long. CDR3 coding DNA: TGTGCCACCTACAGGGGAGGGAACACTGAAGCTTTCTTT. Protein product: CATYRGGNTEAFF.

The V call is TRBV6-1, the J call TRBJ2-1; D perhaps matches TRBD2 (5 bases). V lost 2 bases, J lost 8 bases, and 10 bases lay in between. The CDR3 is 13 residues long. Germline V gene sequence: CDR1 MNHNS, CDR2 SASEGT. DNA of the CDR3: TGTGCCAGCAGTGAAAGTGGGCGGGATGAGCAGTTCTTC. It encodes CASSESGRDEQFF.

The genes are TRBV5-8 and TRBJ2-5; 13 bases fit TRBD2. This CDR3 is built from 19 residues. CDR1 SGHTS and CDR2 YDEGEE come from the germline V gene. V shed 4 bases, J shed 5 bases, and the junction held 17 bases outside the gene matches. The CDR3 DNA follows: TGTGCCAGCAGCCCGGGGACTAGCGGGAAAACTTACGAATCGGAGACCCAGTACTTC. Protein product: CASSPGTSGKTYESETQYF. Based on the CDR3 plus reference TRBV5-8 and TRBJ2-5, the full variable domain is EAGVTQSPTHLIKTRGQQATLRCSPISGHTSVYWYQQALGLGLQFLLWYDEGEERNRGNFPPRFSGRQFPNYSSELNVNALELEDSALYLCASSPGTSGKTYESETQYFGPGTRLLVL.

This chain links TRBV7-8 with TRBJ2-7; D is unclear. V was cut by 3 bases and J by 3 bases, with 12 bases left in between. The V gene's germline CDR1 is SGHVS and CDR2 FQNEAQ. There are 14 residues in the CDR3. CDR3 amino acids: CASSLAAARYEQYF. The CDR3 coding sequence is TGTGCCAGCAGCTTGGCGGCGGCCCGCTACGAGCAGTACTTC.

The chain is built from TRBV19 and TRBJ1-3, with D hard to call. Trimming removed 7 bases from V and 4 bases from J, with 11 bases in between. The V gene's germline CDR1 is LNHDA and CDR2 SQIVND (reference sequence). This CDR3 has 13 residues. The CDR3, as DNA: TGTGCCAGTAAGGTCGCCGGGGGAAACACCATATATTTT. Translating gives CASKVAGGNTIYF. The whole variable domain, remainder taken from reference TRBV19 and TRBJ1-3, is DGGITQSPKYLFRKEGQNVTLSCEQNLNHDAMYWYRQDPGQGLRLIYYSQIVNDFQKGDIAEGYSVSREKKESFPLTVTSAQKNPTAFYLCASKVAGGNTIYFGEGSWLTVV.

The DNA of the CDR3 is TGCGCCAGCAGCGAGGGGACAGGGCTTGGCTACACCTTC. It specifies CASSEGTGLGYTF. The rearrangement uses TRBV5-1 and TRBJ1-2; 9 nucleotides agree with TRBD1. Trimming took 4 bases from V and 7 from J; bases not matched to a gene: 5. The CDR3 is made up of 13 amino acids. Germline CDR1 reads SGHRS; CDR2 reads YFSETQ.

CDR3 region: CASSADNTGVTEAFF. For the CDR3, the DNA is TGTGCCAGTAGTGCCGATAACACAGGGGTGACTGAAGCTTTCTTT. The genes are TRBV19 and TRBJ1-1; 7 bases fit TRBD1. The CDR3 covers 15 residues. Per germline, CDR1 LNHDA and CDR2 SQIVND (reference sequence). The ends lost 5 bases at V and 5 bases at J; junction bases unmatched: 11.

The chain links TRBV5-1 to TRBJ2-2; a possible D gene is TRBD1 (5 bases). CDR1 SGHRS and CDR2 YFSETQ come from the germline V gene. The CDR3 runs to 11 residues. CDR3 bases: TGCGCGAGGAAGGGGACCGGGGAGCTGTTTTTT. Encoded protein: CARKGTGELFF.

The gene calls are TRBV6-6 and TRBJ1-4, with a tentative D call TRBD1 (5 bases). V was cut by 5 bases and J by 13 bases, with 23 bases left in between. This CDR3 contains 15 residues. Germline values: CDR1 MNHNY, CDR2 SVGAGI (reference sequence). CDR3 coding DNA: TGTGCCAGCAGTAACCGGGGCGGGGAGGGGTTTGGACTGTTTTTT. The encoded protein is CASSNRGGEGFGLFF.

This chain joins TRBV7-8 and TRBJ1-2, with D possibly TRBD1 on 6 matching bases. Germline V gene sequence: CDR1 SGHVS, CDR2 FQNEAQ. Trimming stripped 1 base from V and 7 bases from J, with 16 bases between. The CDR3 contains 15 residues. In nucleotides, the CDR3 is TGTGCCAGCAGCTTAGGGGGGCAGGGGATGGGTGGCTACACCTTC. This translates into CASSLGGQGMGGYTF.

The chain employs TRBV10-3 and TRBJ2-3; 8 nucleotides line up with TRBD2. V was clipped by 0 bases and J by 2 bases; unmatched bases: 4. The CDR3 has 16 amino acids. In germline, CDR1 is ENHRY, CDR2 SYGVKD. CDR3 region: CAISESGSGATDTQYF. CDR3 coding DNA: TGTGCCATCAGTGAGTCAGGTAGCGGGGCCACAGATACGCAGTATTTT.

DNA of the CDR3: TGTGCCAGCAGTACGGGCGCCGGGCAGGGGGCAACACCCCTCCACTTT. This encodes CASSTGAGQGATPLHF. J is TRBJ1-6 and V is TRBV6-6; 8 bases fit TRBD1. Unmatched junction bases numbered 14, after V lost 5 bases and J lost 11 bases. The germline gives CDR1 MNHNY, CDR2 SVGAGI (reference sequence). The CDR3 has 16 amino acids.

The J gene is TRBJ1-3, the V gene TRBV5-4, with TRBD1 matching over 9 bases. Germline loops: CDR1 SGHNT, CDR2 YYREEE (reference sequence). With V trimmed by 4 bases and J by 0 bases, 8 bases remained unmatched. The CDR3 has 17 amino acids. CDR3 in amino acids: CASSSGQGFNSGNTIYF. CDR3 DNA: TGTGCCAGCAGCAGCGGACAGGGGTTCAACTCTGGAAACACCATATATTTT.

The chain employs TRBV18 and TRBJ2-4; 10 bases map to TRBD1. The CDR3 sequence is 17 residues long. V was pared by 6 bases and J by 0 bases, with 8 bases of the junction left unmatched. Germline assignment: CDR1 KGHSH and CDR2 LQKENI. This CDR3 reads CASSGTGDTLAKNIQYF. In DNA, the CDR3 is TGTGCCAGCTCCGGGACAGGGGACACCCTAGCCAAAAACATTCAGTACTTC.

This clone was seen more than once but under ten times. The chain carries TRBV5-1 and TRBJ1-2; 7 bases line up with TRBD1. V was clipped by 6 bases and J by 4 bases; unmatched bases: 6. The CDR3 has 13 amino acids. The germline V gene has CDR1 SGHRS and CDR2 YFSETQ. In nucleotides, the CDR3 is TGCGCCAGCACCTGGGACAGTCCCTATGGCTACACCTTC. The encoded protein is CASTWDSPYGYTF.

The chain recombines TRBV6-4 with TRBJ2-1; weak D call: TRBD1 (6 bases). This CDR3 comprises 14 residues. Germline V gene lookup returns CDR1 MRHNA and CDR2 SNTAGT. V was trimmed by 0 bases and J by 6 bases, leaving 9 bases between them. This chain's CDR3 is CASSDSNRANEQFF. DNA of the CDR3: TGTGCCAGCAGTGACTCAAACAGGGCCAATGAGCAGTTCTTC.

J is TRBJ1-2 and V is TRBV5-1, with 9 positions matching TRBD1. Germline V gene sequence: CDR1 SGHRS, CDR2 YFSETQ. The CDR3 runs 15 residues. V gave up 4 bases and J gave up 1 base; unmatched junction bases: 5. The CDR3 spells CASSGGQGLNYGYTF. The CDR3, as DNA: TGCGCCAGCAGCGGGGGACAGGGACTTAACTATGGCTACACCTTC.

This clone was counted only a few times. J is TRBJ1-5 and V is TRBV19; D gene uncertain. CDR1 and CDR2 (germline): LNHDA, SQIVND (reference sequence). This CDR3 is built from 14 residues. Deletions cut 7 bases from V and 0 bases from J, with 10 bases between. In nucleotides, the CDR3 is TGTGCCAGTACCCCCCACAGTAGCAATCAGCCCCAGCATTTT. Its translation: CASTPHSSNQPQHF. Full variable domain (outside the CDR3, taken from reference TRBV19 and TRBJ1-5): DGGITQSPKYLFRKEGQNVTLSCEQNLNHDAMYWYRQDPGQGLRLIYYSQIVNDFQKGDIAEGYSVSREKKESFPLTVTSAQKNPTAFYLCASTPHSSNQPQHFGDGTRLSIL.

The rearrangement joins TRBV21-1 to TRBJ2-1; the table's D call of TRBD2 was not tested on the DNA. TRBV21-1 is a documented pseudogene. This CDR3 is 11 amino acids long. The CDR3 DNA reads TGTGCCAGCAGCAAAGTCCTAGAGCAGTTCTTC. Translation: CASSKVLEQFF.

CDR3 loop: CASSLDRTQNTDTQYF. The CDR3 region has the DNA TGTGCCAGCAGCTTAGACCGGACACAAAACACAGATACGCAGTATTTT. The V gene is TRBV7-2, the J gene TRBJ2-3; D possibly corresponds to TRBD1 (5 bases). The CDR3 contains 16 residues. Trimming removed 1 base at V and 2 bases at J, with 13 bases between. Germline assignment: CDR1 SGHTA and CDR2 FQGNSA.

The chain carries TRBV6-5 and TRBJ1-5; 7 bases align to TRBD1. The CDR3 is 13 amino acids. Germline V CDR1 and CDR2: MNHEY, SVGAGI. The junction had 11 bases not matched to a gene; V was cut back by 11 bases and J by 7 bases. The CDR3 nucleotides read TGTGCCGTGGAACAGAGGGGGCAGCAGCCCCAGCATTTT. Its protein product is CAVEQRGQQPQHF.

This clone has more than one count but fewer than ten. The chain couples TRBV5-6 to TRBJ1-3; 8 bases fit TRBD1. V gave up 4 bases and J gave up 2 bases; unmatched junction bases: 5. The CDR3 sequence is 15 residues long. The germline V gene has CDR1 SGHDT and CDR2 YYEEEE. The CDR3 sequence is CASSVQGATGNTIYF. The CDR3 DNA sequence: TGTGCCAGCAGCGTTCAGGGGGCCACTGGAAACACCATATATTTT.

In its sample, this clone was seen once. J is TRBJ1-5 and V is TRBV6-6; weak D call: TRBD1 (5 bases). This CDR3 has 13 amino acids. Trimming stripped 8 bases from V and 3 bases from J, with 11 bases between. CDR1 is MNHNY and CDR2 is SVGAGI in the germline V gene (reference sequence). The chain's CDR3 is CASVRQNNQPQHF. The DNA for the CDR3 is TGTGCCAGCGTACGACAGAACAATCAGCCCCAGCATTTT.

The CDR3 spells CASRELRQETQYF. Here the CDR3 DNA reads TGTGCCAGCAGAGAATTACGGCAAGAGACCCAGTACTTC. V is TRBV2 and J is TRBJ2-5; D call uncertain. Germline CDR1 SNHLY, CDR2 FYNNEI. Trimming shortened V by 6 bases and J by 2 bases, and 10 bases separated the two germline ends. CDR3 length equals 13 residues.

The rearrangement uses TRBV27 and TRBJ1-4; D is possibly TRBD1 (5 bases). CDR3 length: 15 residues. The V gene's germline CDR1 is MNHEY and CDR2 SMNVEV (reference sequence). Trimming removed 5 bases from V and 0 bases from J, with 10 bases in between. The chain's CDR3 is CASSLDRTTNEKLFF. In DNA form, the CDR3 reads TGTGCCAGCAGTCTCGACAGAACAACTAATGAAAAACTGTTTTTT.

This chain connects TRBV2 to TRBJ2-7; 10 bases are shared with TRBD1. This CDR3 is built from 14 residues. Germline V CDR1 and CDR2: SNHLY, FYNNEI. The V segment lost 6 bases and the J segment 4 bases; nucleotides outside the gene matches: 6. CDR3 bases: TGTGCCAGCAGGGGACAGGGGTTTTTGTACGAGCAGTACTTC. It is translated as CASRGQGFLYEQYF.

The J gene is TRBJ2-7, the V gene TRBV27; 9 bases are a match to TRBD2. There are 14 residues in the CDR3. Germline loops: CDR1 MNHEY, CDR2 SMNVEV (reference sequence). V lost 2 bases, J lost 3 bases, and 2 bases stayed unmatched. The CDR3 DNA is TGTGCCAGCAGTTTAGCGGGGGGGGGCTACGAGCAGTACTTC. It is translated as CASSLAGGGYEQYF.

The gene calls are TRBV11-2 and TRBJ1-2; maybe TRBD1 (6 bases). CDR1 SGHAT and CDR2 FQNNGV come from the germline V gene. The CDR3 length is 15 residues. Trimming left V 1 base short and J 3 bases short, with 12 bases between. This chain's CDR3 is CASSLGTAFYYGYTF. CDR3 DNA: TGTGCCAGCAGCTTAGGGACAGCATTTTACTATGGCTACACCTTC.

The DNA of the CDR3 is TGTGCCAGCAGCCAACGTGACAGTAATTCACCCCTCCACTTT. Its translation: CASSQRDSNSPLHF. This sequence joins TRBV3-1 (or the pseudogene TRBV3-2) and TRBJ1-6, with a possible D match to TRBD1 (5 bases). V was shortened by 2 bases and J by 6 bases, with 8 bases between the two germline ends. The CDR3 length is 14 residues. The germline V gene encodes CDR1 LGHDT and CDR2 YNNKEL (reference sequence).

The chain couples TRBV6-5 to TRBJ2-3; TRBD1 aligns across 7 bases. CDR1 and CDR2 (germline): MNHEY, SVGAGI. The CDR3 contains 14 residues. The V segment lost 5 bases and the J segment 5 bases; nucleotides outside the gene matches: 7. The CDR3 region has the DNA TGTGCCAGCAGTCCACCACAGGGGATAGATACGCAGTATTTT. Translating it yields CASSPPQGIDTQYF.